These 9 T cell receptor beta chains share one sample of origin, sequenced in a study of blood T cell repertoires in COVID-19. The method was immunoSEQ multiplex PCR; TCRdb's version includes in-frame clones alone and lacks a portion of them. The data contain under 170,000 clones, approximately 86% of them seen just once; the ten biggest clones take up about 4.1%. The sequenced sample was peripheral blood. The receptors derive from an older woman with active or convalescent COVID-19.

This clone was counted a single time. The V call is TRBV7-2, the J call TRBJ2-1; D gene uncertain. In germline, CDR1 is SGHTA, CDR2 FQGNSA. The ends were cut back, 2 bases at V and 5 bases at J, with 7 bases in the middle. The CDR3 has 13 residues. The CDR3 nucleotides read TGTGCCAGCAGCTTATCTAGTGACAATGAGCAGTTCTTC. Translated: CASSLSSDNEQFF. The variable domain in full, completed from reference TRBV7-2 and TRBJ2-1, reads GAGVSQSPSNKVTEKGKDVELRCDPISGHTALYWYRQSLGQGLEFLIYFQGNSAPDKSGLPSDRFSAERTGGSVSTLTIQRTQQEDSAVYLCASSLSSDNEQFFGPGTRLTVL.

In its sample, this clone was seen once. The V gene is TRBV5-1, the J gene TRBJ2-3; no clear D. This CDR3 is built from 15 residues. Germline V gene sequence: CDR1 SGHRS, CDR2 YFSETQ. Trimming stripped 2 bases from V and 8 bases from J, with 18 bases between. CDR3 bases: TGCGCCAGCAGCTTCGAAAAACTCCCTGAGTCTACGCAGTATTTT. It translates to CASSFEKLPESTQYF.

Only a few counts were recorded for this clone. CDR3: CSASQPGLSQETQYF. The CDR3 DNA reads as TGCAGTGCTAGTCAGCCGGGACTGTCCCAAGAGACCCAGTACTTC. The gene calls are TRBV20-1 and TRBJ2-5, with D possibly matching TRBD2 (6 bases). CDR3 size: 15 residues. Germline V gene data show CDR1 as DFQATT and CDR2 as SNEGSKA (reference sequence). Trimming removed 3 bases at V and 1 base at J, with 15 bases between.

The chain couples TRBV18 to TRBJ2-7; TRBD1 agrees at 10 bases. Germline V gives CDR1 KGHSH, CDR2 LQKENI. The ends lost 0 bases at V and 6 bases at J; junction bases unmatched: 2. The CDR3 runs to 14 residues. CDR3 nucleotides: TGTGCCAGCTCACCACCGGGACAGGGGTCCGAGCAGTACTTC. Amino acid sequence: CASSPPGQGSEQYF.

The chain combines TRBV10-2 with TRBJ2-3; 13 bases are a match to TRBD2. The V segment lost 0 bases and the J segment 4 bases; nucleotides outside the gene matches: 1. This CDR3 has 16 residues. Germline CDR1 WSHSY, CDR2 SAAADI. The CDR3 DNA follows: TGCGCCAGCAGTGAGTCACTAGCGGGGGGGGCAGATACGCAGTATTTT. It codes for CASSESLAGGADTQYF.

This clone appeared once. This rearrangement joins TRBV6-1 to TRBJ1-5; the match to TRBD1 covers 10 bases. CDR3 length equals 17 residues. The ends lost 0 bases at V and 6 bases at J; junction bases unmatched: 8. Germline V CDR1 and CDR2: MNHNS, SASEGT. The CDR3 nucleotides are TGTGCCAGCAGTGAAGCGGGCCCGGGACAGGGGTTTCAGCCCCAGCATTTT. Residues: CASSEAGPGQGFQPQHF.

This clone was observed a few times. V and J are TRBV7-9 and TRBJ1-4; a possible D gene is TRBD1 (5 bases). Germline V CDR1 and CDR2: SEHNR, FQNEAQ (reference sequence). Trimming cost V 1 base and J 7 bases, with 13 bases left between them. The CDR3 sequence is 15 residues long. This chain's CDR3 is CASSLDLGGSEKLFF. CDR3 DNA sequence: TGTGCCAGCAGCTTAGACCTTGGGGGGTCTGAAAAACTGTTTTTT. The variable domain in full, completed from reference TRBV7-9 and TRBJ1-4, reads DTGVSQNPRHKITKRGQNVTFRCDPISEHNRLYWYRQTLGQGPEFLTYFQNEAQLEKSRLLSDRFSAERPKGSFSTLEIQRTEQGDSAMYLCASSLDLGGSEKLFFGSGTQLSVL.

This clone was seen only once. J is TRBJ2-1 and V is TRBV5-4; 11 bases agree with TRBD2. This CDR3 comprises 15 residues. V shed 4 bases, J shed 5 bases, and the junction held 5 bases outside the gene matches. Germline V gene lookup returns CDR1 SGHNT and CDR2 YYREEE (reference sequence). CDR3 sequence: CASSPGTSGHNEQFF. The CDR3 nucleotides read TGTGCCAGCAGCCCCGGGACTAGCGGCCACAATGAGCAGTTCTTC.

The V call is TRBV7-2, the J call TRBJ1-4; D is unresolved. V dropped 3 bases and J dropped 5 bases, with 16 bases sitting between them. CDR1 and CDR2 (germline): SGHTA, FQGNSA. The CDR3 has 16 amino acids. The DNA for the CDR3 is TGTGCCAGCAGCTTTGGGCTTTCGGCAGTCAATGAAAAACTGTTTTTT. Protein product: CASSFGLSAVNEKLFF.